Below, 27 T cell receptor beta chains from the same sample are listed, as sequenced in a study of shared clonotypes between healthy human individuals. The repertoire was sequenced with immunoSEQ multiplex PCR; TCRdb's copy has only in-frame clones and lacks some. The top ten hold about 0.41% of the sample, which has 2.3 million or so clones, over 85% seen once. The sequenced sample was naive CD4+ T cells from PBMCs. Subset meaning: CD45RA+ positively selected. These receptors came from a man between 18 and 29 years old in good health. Some clones in this sample may be carry-over from other donors' samples.

The chain is built from TRBV7-6 and TRBJ2-2; no clear D. The CDR3 contains 12 residues. Germline V gives CDR1 SGHVS, CDR2 FNYEAQ. With 4 bases removed from V and 6 bases from J, the gap between germline ends came to 6 bases. The CDR3, as DNA: TGTGCCAGCAGCTCGGCGCCCGGGGAGCTGTTTTTT. It yields the protein CASSSAPGELFF.

The V call is TRBV19, the J call TRBJ1-2; D unresolved. The CDR3 runs 12 residues. CDR1 and CDR2 from the germline V gene are LNHDA and SQIVND (reference sequence). CDR3 sequence: CAYPGGNYGYTF. The CDR3, as DNA: TGTGCTTACCCGGGCGGCAACTATGGCTACACCTTC.

This chain connects TRBV5-4 to TRBJ2-1; unclear D gene. Germline V gene sequence: CDR1 SGHNT, CDR2 YYREEE (reference sequence). Trimming left V 5 bases short and J 0 bases short, with 18 bases between. The CDR3 runs to 17 residues. CDR3 sequence: CASREARLQSSYNEQFF. Here the CDR3 DNA reads TGTGCCAGCAGAGAGGCCCGCCTACAGAGCTCCTACAATGAGCAGTTCTTC.

The chain joins TRBV5-1 to TRBJ2-2; no firm D call. Trimming removed 4 bases from V and 7 bases from J, with 17 bases in between. Per germline, CDR1 SGHRS and CDR2 YFSETQ. CDR3 length: 15 residues. The CDR3 DNA reads as TGCGCCAGCAGCCCTGACGCCGGGCCCCGCGGGGAGCTGTTTTTT. Amino acids: CASSPDAGPRGELFF.

The V and J genes are TRBV5-4 and TRBJ1-2, with a possible D match to TRBD1 (5 bases). The CDR3 contains 16 residues. Germline V CDR1 and CDR2: SGHNT, YYREEE (reference sequence). Trimming stripped 4 bases from V and 0 bases from J, with 16 bases between. The CDR3 DNA reads TGTGCCAGCAGCCCTCCTAGGGGCGCCACTAACTATGGCTACACCTTC. This sequence encodes CASSPPRGATNYGYTF.

This clone showed up just once. This sequence joins TRBV18 and TRBJ2-2, with D possibly matching TRBD1 (5 bases). V was shortened by 3 bases and J by 3 bases, with 11 bases between the two germline ends. This CDR3 spans 15 amino acids. Germline-derived CDR1 and CDR2 are KGHSH and LQKENI. CDR3 loop: CASSPDGHYTGELFF. The CDR3, as DNA: TGTGCCAGCTCACCGGATGGACACTACACCGGGGAGCTGTTTTTT. The variable domain in full, with the rest retrieved from reference TRBV18 and TRBJ2-2, is NAGVMQNPRHLVRRRGQEARLRCSPMKGHSHVYWYRQLPEEGLKFMVYLQKENIIDESGMPKERFSAEFPKEGPSILRIQQVVRGDSAAYFCASSPDGHYTGELFFGEGSRLTVL.

The chain joins TRBV7-9 to TRBJ2-1; D tentatively fits TRBD1 or TRBD2 (10 bases each). V lost 8 bases, J lost 10 bases, and 27 bases lay in between. There are 16 residues in the CDR3. The germline CDR1 and CDR2 sequences are SEHNR and FQNEAQ (reference sequence). The DNA for the CDR3 is TGTGCCAGCCGAGGGGACAGGGGCTTAGCGGGAGGCGAGCAGTTCTTC. Residues: CASRGDRGLAGGEQFF.

The rearrangement links TRBV18 to TRBJ2-7, with TRBD1 matching 9 bases. This CDR3 spans 15 amino acids. Germline V gene sequence: CDR1 KGHSH, CDR2 LQKENI. V was clipped by 5 bases and J by 4 bases; unmatched bases: 9. The CDR3 DNA follows: TGTGCCAGCTCAACATCCGGACAGGGGAGGTACGAGCAGTACTTC. This encodes CASSTSGQGRYEQYF.

CDR3 sequence reads: CAWSEGLAGANEQYF. As DNA, the CDR3 is TGTGCCTGGAGCGAAGGACTAGCGGGAGCGAACGAGCAGTACTTC. J is TRBJ2-7 and V is TRBV30, with 13 bases aligning to TRBD2. Germline V lookup: CDR1 GTSNPN, CDR2 SVGIG (reference sequence). This CDR3 is built from 15 residues. The V gene end was trimmed by 3 bases and the J gene end by 5 bases; junction bases not matched to a gene: 7.

V is TRBV6-5 and J is TRBJ2-5; D gene ambiguous. Trimming removed 5 bases at V and 2 bases at J, with 12 bases between. The CDR3 has 14 residues. Germline CDR1 and CDR2: MNHEY and SVGAGI. CDR3 protein: CASSPYGGQETQYF. The CDR3 DNA reads as TGTGCCAGCAGTCCCTATGGCGGACAAGAGACCCAGTACTTC.

DNA of the CDR3: TGTGCCAGCAAGGGGGGACAGGGCAACTATGGCTACACCTTC. Amino acids: CASKGGQGNYGYTF. This chain uses TRBV6-5 with TRBJ1-2, with 9 bases identical to TRBD1. The length of the CDR3 is 14 residues. Unmatched junction bases numbered 5, after V lost 7 bases and J lost 2 bases. Germline assignment: CDR1 MNHEY and CDR2 SVGAGI.

This chain uses TRBV9 with TRBJ2-3; no clear D. V shed 1 base and J shed 6 bases, with 3 bases lying between them. The CDR3 is 11 amino acids. The V gene's germline CDR1 is SGDLS and CDR2 YYNGEE. The CDR3 is CASSVKDTQYF. The CDR3 nucleotides read TGTGCCAGCAGCGTAAAGGATACGCAGTATTTT.

The rearrangement links TRBV5-1 to TRBJ2-1; D remains ambiguous. The CDR3 sequence is 15 residues long. With 5 bases removed from V and 5 bases from J, the gap between germline ends came to 17 bases. Germline CDR1 SGHRS, CDR2 YFSETQ. The CDR3, as DNA: TGCGCCAGCAGTGGGATTTCCCCTCCTAACAATGAGCAGTTCTTC. It specifies CASSGISPPNNEQFF.

The rearrangement links TRBV18 to TRBJ1-1; D is ambiguous. The CDR3 loop spans 13 amino acids. Trimming shortened V by 2 bases and J by 4 bases, and 8 bases separated the two germline ends. The germline V gene has CDR1 KGHSH and CDR2 LQKENI. CDR3 DNA: TGTGCCAGCTCACCAAATACTGGCACTGAAGCTTTCTTT. It is translated as CASSPNTGTEAFF.

The rearrangement joins TRBV29-1 to TRBJ2-5; D is uncertain. The CDR3 runs to 12 residues. The ends were cut back, 4 bases at V and 2 bases at J, with 8 bases in the middle. The germline V gene has CDR1 SQVTM and CDR2 ANQGSEA. This CDR3 reads CSVVSLQETQYF. The CDR3 coding sequence is TGCAGCGTTGTTTCTCTTCAAGAGACCCAGTACTTC.

The rearrangement links TRBV7-9 to TRBJ1-4, with D hard to call. CDR1 SEHNR and CDR2 FQNEAQ come from the germline V gene (reference sequence). This CDR3 is 11 amino acids long. V dropped 3 bases and J dropped 12 bases, with 8 bases sitting between them. CDR3 loop: CASSFVGELFF. The CDR3, as DNA: TGTGCCAGCAGCTTTGTTGGGGAACTGTTTTTT.

The gene calls are TRBV7-9 and TRBJ2-5; tentative D call: TRBD1 (5 bases). The CDR3 covers 13 residues. Germline CDR1 SEHNR, CDR2 FQNEAQ (reference sequence). The V gene lost 8 bases and the J gene lost 5 bases, with 15 bases spanning the gap. The CDR3 sequence: CASEQAPWETQYF. The CDR3 DNA reads as TGTGCCAGCGAACAGGCCCCATGGGAGACCCAGTACTTC.

V is TRBV4-2 and J is TRBJ2-7, with 11 bases matching TRBD2. Germline V gives CDR1 LGHNA, CDR2 YNFKEQ. V gave up 1 base and J gave up 5 bases; unmatched junction bases: 4. There are 15 residues in the CDR3. Here the CDR3 DNA reads TGTGCCAGCAGCCAAGTACTAGCGGGAGTCCACGAGCAGTACTTC. Translating gives CASSQVLAGVHEQYF.

The chain joins TRBV4-1 to TRBJ1-2, with 7 nucleotides matching TRBD1. V dropped 4 bases and J dropped 7; count of bases not matched to a gene: 9. CDR3 length: 14 residues. In germline, CDR1 is MGHRA, CDR2 YSYEKL. CDR3 coding DNA: TGCGCCAGCAGCCTCCGACAGGGACCTATTGGCTACACCTTC. Protein sequence: CASSLRQGPIGYTF.

V is TRBV5-8 and J is TRBJ2-7, with 9 nucleotides matching TRBD1. Per germline, CDR1 SGHTS and CDR2 YDEGEE. V gave up 4 bases and J gave up 2 bases; unmatched junction bases: 4. The CDR3 extends over 14 amino acids. The CDR3 coding sequence is TGTGCCAGCAGCCGCCGGGACAGGGCCTACGAGCAGTACTTC. As protein: CASSRRDRAYEQYF.

V usage is TRBV5-1 and J usage is TRBJ2-7; 9 nucleotides line up with TRBD2. The V gene's germline CDR1 is SGHRS and CDR2 YFSETQ. J was trimmed by 7 bases and V by 0 bases; bases with no gene match: 11. The CDR3 is 16 amino acids. CDR3 in amino acids: CASSLAGREGSWEQYF. The CDR3, as DNA: TGCGCCAGCAGCTTGGCCGGGCGGGAGGGGTCTTGGGAGCAGTACTTC.

This clone was observed once. The V and J genes are TRBV29-1 and TRBJ2-1, with a tentative D call TRBD1 (5 bases). The germline V and J ends were trimmed by 4 bases and 3 bases, with 7 bases remaining between them. Germline assignment: CDR1 SQVTM and CDR2 ANQGSEA. CDR3 length equals 12 residues. This CDR3 reads CSVVTDYNEQFF. CDR3 DNA sequence: TGCAGCGTTGTGACAGACTACAATGAGCAGTTCTTC.

This clone was observed once. This rearrangement joins TRBV19 to TRBJ1-5; D is possibly TRBD1 (6 bases). Germline V lookup: CDR1 LNHDA, CDR2 SQIVND (reference sequence). The CDR3 is 19 residues long. Between the trimmed V and J ends, which lost 1 base and 6 bases, there was a span of 25 bases. CDR3 amino acids: CASSIGRLGRQVTGQPQHF. CDR3 bases: TGTGCCAGTAGTATAGGGCGGCTTGGGAGACAGGTGACCGGTCAGCCCCAGCATTTT.

The V gene is TRBV2, the J gene TRBJ2-7, with 7 bases matching TRBD1. CDR3 length: 15 amino acids. The trim removed 4 bases at V and 3 bases at J, leaving 9 bases unmatched. Germline V lookup: CDR1 SNHLY, CDR2 FYNNEI. The CDR3 reads CASSGTRDSVYEQYF. CDR3 DNA sequence: TGTGCCAGCAGTGGGACCCGGGACAGCGTCTACGAGCAGTACTTC.

The V and J genes are TRBV5-1 and TRBJ2-2, with D perhaps matching TRBD1 (7 bases). Per germline, CDR1 SGHRS and CDR2 YFSETQ. Trimming took 4 bases from V and 6 from J, leaving 22 bases between them. CDR3 length equals 17 residues. The CDR3 protein is CASSPAGQPLGAGELFF. CDR3 sequence (DNA): TGCGCCAGCAGCCCCGCGGGACAGCCACTTGGGGCCGGGGAGCTGTTTTTT.

A single count supports this clone. The genes are TRBV9 and TRBJ2-1; 13 nucleotides agree with TRBD2. The V segment lost 3 bases and the J segment 9 bases; nucleotides outside the gene matches: 6. The CDR3 spans 15 residues. Germline lookup yields CDR1 SGDLS and CDR2 YYNGEE. In nucleotides, the CDR3 is TGTGCCAGCAGCGCTCGGACTAGCGGGAGTTCTGAGCAGTTCTTC. It encodes CASSARTSGSSEQFF.

This sequence joins TRBV14 and TRBJ2-5; the match to TRBD2 covers 9 bases. The V and J ends lost 3 bases and 7 bases, in that order; junction bases with no gene match: 3. Germline V gene data show CDR1 as SGHDN and CDR2 as FVKESK. The CDR3 sequence is 13 residues long. The CDR3 spells CASSQGLARTQYF. The DNA for the CDR3 is TGTGCCAGCAGCCAGGGACTAGCTCGGACCCAGTACTTC.